These T cell receptor beta chains were read from a single sample in a study of blood T cell repertoires in COVID-19. Assay: immunoSEQ multiplex PCR; the TCRdb copy retains only in-frame clones and omits some. The table has roughly 120,000 clones, just under 90% seen once. Sequenced sample: peripheral blood. All receptors derive from a human donor in a cohort sampled during active COVID-19. Each CDR3 is given without its conserved first and last residue.

V gene: TRBV7-9; J gene: TRBJ1-2; CDR3 protein: ASSPRAVNYGYT
V gene: TRBV7-7; J gene: TRBJ1-3; CDR3 protein: ASSLSPSSGNTIY
V gene: TRBV7-2; J gene: TRBJ1-3; CDR3 protein: ASSQGGSGNTIY
V gene: TRBV18; J gene: TRBJ2-7; CDR3 protein: ASSPRGTPYEQY
V gene: TRBV6-5; J gene: TRBJ2-7; CDR3 protein: ACRNDRGAFYEQY
V gene: TRBV28; J gene: TRBJ1-1; CDR3 protein: ASSDSVKAF
V gene: TRBV19; J gene: TRBJ1-1; CDR3 protein: ASSIDRYGGAF
V gene: TRBV24-1; J gene: TRBJ2-1; CDR3 protein: ATSAIGTSLGNEQF
V gene: TRBV28; J gene: TRBJ2-7; CDR3 protein: ASRRGLSYEQY
V gene: TRBV5-5; J gene: TRBJ1-2; CDR3 protein: ASSPYLGGPGYGYT
V gene: TRBV2; J gene: TRBJ1-3; CDR3 protein: ASSSTGILQGNTIY
V gene: TRBV19; J gene: TRBJ1-1; CDR3 protein: ATRQKVNTEAF
V gene: TRBV7-9; J gene: TRBJ2-7; CDR3 protein: ASTGQGDEQY
V gene: TRBV19; J gene: TRBJ2-7; CDR3 protein: ASSPRGESSYEQY
V gene: TRBV6-1; J gene: TRBJ1-6; CDR3 protein: ASSGTGHQSSYNSPLH
V gene: TRBV20-1; J gene: TRBJ2-5; CDR3 protein: SASPGGQETQY
V gene: TRBV3-1/TRBV3-2; J gene: TRBJ2-2; CDR3 protein: ASSQGLAGVYGELF
V gene: TRBV6-5; J gene: TRBJ1-5; CDR3 protein: ASTGGWVEQPQH
V gene: TRBV5-1; J gene: TRBJ2-5; CDR3 protein: ASSQGTPKETQY
V gene: TRBV5-1; J gene: TRBJ2-5; CDR3 protein: ASSLGALPQY
V gene: TRBV2; J gene: TRBJ2-3; CDR3 protein: ASSTSGTSGRSAQY
V gene: TRBV7-2; J gene: TRBJ2-4; CDR3 protein: ASSFSTDSQLAKNIQY
V gene: TRBV10-3; J gene: TRBJ2-5; CDR3 protein: AISVLGGEETQY
V gene: TRBV19; J gene: TRBJ1-2; CDR3 protein: ASSIGREGLDGYT
V gene: TRBV28; J gene: TRBJ1-6; CDR3 protein: ASSLGRVGNSPLH
V gene: TRBV5-5; J gene: TRBJ2-7; CDR3 protein: ASSLALGEQY
V gene: TRBV6-5; J gene: TRBJ2-7; CDR3 protein: ASSGTRSSYEQY
V gene: TRBV7-2; J gene: TRBJ1-1; CDR3 protein: ASSPIAGGYTEAF
V gene: TRBV11-2; J gene: TRBJ2-6; CDR3 protein: ASRLERASGANVLT
V gene: TRBV10-3; J gene: TRBJ1-1; CDR3 protein: AIRVRSTEATEAF
V gene: TRBV10-3; J gene: TRBJ2-7; CDR3 protein: AISESTSGKSEQY